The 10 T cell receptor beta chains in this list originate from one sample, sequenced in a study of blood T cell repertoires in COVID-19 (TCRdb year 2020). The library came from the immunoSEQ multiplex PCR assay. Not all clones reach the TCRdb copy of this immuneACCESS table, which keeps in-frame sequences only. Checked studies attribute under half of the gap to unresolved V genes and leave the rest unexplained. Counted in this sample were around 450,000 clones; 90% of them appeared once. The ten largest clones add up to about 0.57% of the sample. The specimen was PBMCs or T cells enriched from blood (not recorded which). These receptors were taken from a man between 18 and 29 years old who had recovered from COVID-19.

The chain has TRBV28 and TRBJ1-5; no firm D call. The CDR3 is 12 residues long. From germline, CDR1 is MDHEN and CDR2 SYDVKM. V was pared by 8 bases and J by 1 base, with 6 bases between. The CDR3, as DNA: TGTGCCAGCGAGGTCAGCAATCAGCCCCAGCATTTT. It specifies CASEVSNQPQHF.

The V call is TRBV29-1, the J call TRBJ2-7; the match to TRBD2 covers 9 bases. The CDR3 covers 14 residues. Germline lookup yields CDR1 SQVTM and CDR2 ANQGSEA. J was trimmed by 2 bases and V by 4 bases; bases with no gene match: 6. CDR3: CSVGTSGPTYEQYF. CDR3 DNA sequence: TGCAGCGTTGGAACTAGCGGGCCCACCTACGAGCAGTACTTC.

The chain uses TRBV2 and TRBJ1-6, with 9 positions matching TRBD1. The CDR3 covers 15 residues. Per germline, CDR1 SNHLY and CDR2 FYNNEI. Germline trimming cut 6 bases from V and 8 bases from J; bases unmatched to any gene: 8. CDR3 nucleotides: TGTGCCAGCAGCCGGGGACAGGGTGGAGATTCACCCCTCCACTTT. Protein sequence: CASSRGQGGDSPLHF.

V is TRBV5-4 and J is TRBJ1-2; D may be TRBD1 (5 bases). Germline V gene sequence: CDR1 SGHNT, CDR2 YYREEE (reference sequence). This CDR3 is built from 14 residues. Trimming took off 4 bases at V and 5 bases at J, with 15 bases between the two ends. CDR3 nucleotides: TGTGCCAGCAGCCTCGACAGCCTCCTTTATGGCTACACCTTC. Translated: CASSLDSLLYGYTF.

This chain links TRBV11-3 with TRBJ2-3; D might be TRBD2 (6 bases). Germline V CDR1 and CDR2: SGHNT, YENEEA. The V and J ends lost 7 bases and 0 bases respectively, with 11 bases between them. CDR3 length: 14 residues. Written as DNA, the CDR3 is TGTGCCAGCACCTGGGCGGGAAGCACAGATACGCAGTATTTT. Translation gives CASTWAGSTDTQYF.

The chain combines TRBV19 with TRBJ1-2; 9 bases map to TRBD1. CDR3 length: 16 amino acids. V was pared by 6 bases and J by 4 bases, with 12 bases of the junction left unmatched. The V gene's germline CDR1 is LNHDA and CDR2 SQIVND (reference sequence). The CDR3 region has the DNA TGTGCCAGTAGGGGACAGGGTAAACTTGAAGGCTATGGCTACACCTTC. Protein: CASRGQGKLEGYGYTF.

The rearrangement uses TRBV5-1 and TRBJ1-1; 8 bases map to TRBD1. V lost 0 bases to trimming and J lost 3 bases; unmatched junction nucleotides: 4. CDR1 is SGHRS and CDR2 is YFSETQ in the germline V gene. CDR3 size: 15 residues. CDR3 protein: CASSLELRGHTEAFF. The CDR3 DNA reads TGCGCCAGCAGCTTGGAACTCAGGGGGCACACTGAAGCTTTCTTT. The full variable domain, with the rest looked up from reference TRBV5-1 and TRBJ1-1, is KAGVTQTPRYLIKTRGQQVTLSCSPISGHRSVSWYQQTPGQGLQFLFEYFSETQRNKGNFPGRFSGRQFSNSRSEMNVSTLELGDSALYLCASSLELRGHTEAFFGQGTRLTVV.

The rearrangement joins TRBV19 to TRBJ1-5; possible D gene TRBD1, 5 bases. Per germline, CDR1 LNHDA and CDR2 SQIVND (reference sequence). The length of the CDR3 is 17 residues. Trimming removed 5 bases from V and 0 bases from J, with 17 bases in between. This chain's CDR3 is CASSDRPGKYSNQPQHF. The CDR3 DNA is TGTGCCAGTAGTGATCGTCCAGGGAAATATAGCAATCAGCCCCAGCATTTT.

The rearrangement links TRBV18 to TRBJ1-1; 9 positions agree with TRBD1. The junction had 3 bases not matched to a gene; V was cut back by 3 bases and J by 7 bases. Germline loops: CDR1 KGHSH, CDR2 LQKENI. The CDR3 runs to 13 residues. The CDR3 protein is CASSPRTGDEAFF. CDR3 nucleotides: TGTGCCAGCTCACCTCGGACAGGGGATGAAGCTTTCTTT.

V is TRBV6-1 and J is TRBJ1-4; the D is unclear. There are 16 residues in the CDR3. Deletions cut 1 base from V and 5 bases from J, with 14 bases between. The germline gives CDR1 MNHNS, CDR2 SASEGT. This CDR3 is CASSEGPRFPNEKLFF. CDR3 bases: TGTGCCAGCAGTGAAGGGCCCAGGTTCCCGAATGAAAAACTGTTTTTT.